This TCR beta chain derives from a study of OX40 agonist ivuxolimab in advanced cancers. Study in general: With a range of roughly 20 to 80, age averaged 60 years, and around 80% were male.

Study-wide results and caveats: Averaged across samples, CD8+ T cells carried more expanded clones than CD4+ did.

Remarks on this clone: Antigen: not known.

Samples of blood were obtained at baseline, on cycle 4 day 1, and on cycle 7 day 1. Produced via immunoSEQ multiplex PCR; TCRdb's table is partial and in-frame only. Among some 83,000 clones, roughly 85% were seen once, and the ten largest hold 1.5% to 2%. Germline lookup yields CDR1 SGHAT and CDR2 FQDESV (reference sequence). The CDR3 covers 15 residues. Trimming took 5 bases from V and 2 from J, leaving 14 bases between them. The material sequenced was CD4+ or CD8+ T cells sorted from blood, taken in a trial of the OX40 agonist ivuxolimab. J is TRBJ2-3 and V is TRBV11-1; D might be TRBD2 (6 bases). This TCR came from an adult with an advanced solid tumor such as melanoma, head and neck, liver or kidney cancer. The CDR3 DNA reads TGTGCCAGCAGCCTGAGCGGGTTGGACACAGATACGCAGTATTTT. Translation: CASSLSGLDTDTQYF.